These 30 T cell receptor beta chains came from one sample sequenced in a study of blood T cell repertoires in COVID-19. Profiling relied on immunoSEQ multiplex PCR, and the TCRdb table lists in-frame clones only, not all of them. The sample includes 150,000 to 200,000 clones, 65% to 85% of them seen just once. Material: PBMCs or T cells enriched from blood (not recorded which). The receptor set was obtained from a man aged 35-49 years who had recovered from COVID-19.

This clone came up once. The V call is TRBV27, the J call TRBJ2-1; TRBD1 aligns across 8 bases. This CDR3 has 18 residues. The V segment lost 5 bases and the J segment 0 bases; nucleotides outside the gene matches: 12. Per the germline V gene, CDR1 is MNHEY and CDR2 is SMNVEV (reference sequence). CDR3: CASSARLSGGASYNEQFF. The DNA of the CDR3 is TGTGCCAGCAGTGCAAGGCTTTCAGGGGGCGCCTCCTACAATGAGCAGTTCTTC.

The chain carries TRBV11-3 and TRBJ2-1; 7 bases match TRBD2. With 4 bases clipped from V and 2 bases from J, the junction kept 5 bases outside the gene matches. Germline assignment: CDR1 SGHNT and CDR2 YENEEA. The CDR3 runs 15 residues. CDR3 protein: CASSSRGIPYNEQFF. As DNA, the CDR3 is TGTGCCAGCAGCTCGCGGGGGATCCCCTACAATGAGCAGTTCTTC.

For the CDR3, the DNA is TGTGCCACCAGCCCTGGCCGGGGGGCTATGAACACTGAAGCTTTCTTT. Encoded protein: CATSPGRGAMNTEAFF. J is TRBJ1-1 and V is TRBV15, with D perhaps TRBD1 (6 bases). The CDR3 sequence is 16 residues long. Germline CDR1 and CDR2: LNHNV and YYDKDF (reference sequence). Trimming pared 5 bases from V and 0 bases from J, leaving 16 bases between.

This chain joins TRBV7-3 and TRBJ2-1; 7 bases agree with TRBD2. This CDR3 spans 17 amino acids. The germline gives CDR1 SGHTA, CDR2 FQGTGA. The V segment lost 8 bases and the J segment 0 bases; nucleotides outside the gene matches: 13. CDR3 protein: CASGEAGGGGSYNEQFF. The CDR3 DNA sequence: TGTGCCAGCGGAGAAGCGGGCGGGGGAGGCTCCTACAATGAGCAGTTCTTC.

CDR3 in amino acids: CASSYPDSNEQFF. The CDR3 DNA reads as TGTGCCAGCAGTTACCCCGACAGCAATGAGCAGTTCTTC. The chain uses TRBV6-5 and TRBJ2-1, with D possibly being TRBD1 (5 bases). Germline CDR1 MNHEY, CDR2 SVGAGI. CDR3 length equals 13 residues. With 2 bases removed from V and 6 bases from J, the gap between germline ends came to 8 bases.

CDR3 sequence (DNA): TGTGCCATCAGCCCTCAAAGAGGCGGGGGCCCTTCGAACACCGGGGAGCTGTTTTTT. Translation gives CAISPQRGGGPSNTGELFF. The V and J genes are TRBV10-3 and TRBJ2-2, with a tentative D call TRBD2 (7 bases). Germline-derived CDR1 and CDR2 are ENHRY and SYGVKD. CDR3 length: 19 amino acids. V lost 6 bases and J 0 bases, leaving 23 bases between the germline ends.

The J gene is TRBJ1-4, the V gene TRBV19; D remains unclear. The CDR3 extends over 15 amino acids. Germline V gene lookup returns CDR1 LNHDA and CDR2 SQIVND (reference sequence). V was trimmed by 5 bases and J by 6 bases, leaving 16 bases between them. The CDR3 sequence: CASSSPGLVDEKLFF. DNA of the CDR3: TGTGCCAGTAGTTCCCCGGGATTGGTGGATGAAAAACTGTTTTTT.

The rearrangement uses TRBV19 and TRBJ1-1, with D tentatively TRBD1 (6 bases). Germline CDR1 reads LNHDA; CDR2 reads SQIVND (reference sequence). With 0 bases removed from V and 0 bases from J, the gap between germline ends came to 11 bases. The CDR3 is 16 amino acids. CDR3 region: CASSIDRGGLNTEAFF. The CDR3, as DNA: TGTGCCAGTAGTATAGACAGAGGGGGACTGAACACTGAAGCTTTCTTT. The full variable domain, its missing parts supplied by reference TRBV19 and TRBJ1-1, is DGGITQSPKYLFRKEGQNVTLSCEQNLNHDAMYWYRQDPGQGLRLIYYSQIVNDFQKGDIAEGYSVSREKKESFPLTVTSAQKNPTAFYLCASSIDRGGLNTEAFFGQGTRLTVV.

This chain joins TRBV10-1 and TRBJ1-3, with unresolved D. This CDR3 region has 13 residues. With 11 bases removed from V and 4 bases from J, the gap between germline ends came to 15 bases. Germline-derived CDR1 and CDR2 are WNHNN and SYGVQD (reference sequence). This CDR3 reads CAPYPFGGNTIYF. DNA for the CDR3: TGCGCCCCTTACCCGTTCGGGGGAAACACCATATATTTT.

The V call is TRBV7-3, the J call TRBJ2-2; TRBD2 is a possible D gene (6 bases). The CDR3 is made up of 13 amino acids. CDR1 SGHTA and CDR2 FQGTGA come from the germline V gene. Trimming removed 5 bases from V and 6 bases from J, with 10 bases in between. The DNA of the CDR3 is TGTGCCAGCAGCCCGGGAGACCCCGGGGAGCTGTTTTTT. Translated, it gives CASSPGDPGELFF.

V is TRBV10-1 and J is TRBJ2-7; 9 bases fit TRBD1. V gave up 6 bases and J gave up 2 bases; unmatched junction bases: 8. Germline V gene lookup returns CDR1 WNHNN and CDR2 SYGVQD (reference sequence). This CDR3 spans 15 amino acids. DNA of the CDR3: TGCGCCAGCAGCTCCGGACAGGGGCTAGCCTACGAGCAGTACTTC. Translation gives CASSSGQGLAYEQYF.

Of note for this clone: Other DNA sequences in this specimen translate into the identical CDR3. The chain is built from TRBV30 and TRBJ2-2, with unresolved D. Trimming pared 2 bases from V and 9 bases from J, leaving 7 bases between. The CDR3 has 11 residues. The germline V gene encodes CDR1 GTSNPN and CDR2 SVGIG (reference sequence). Here the CDR3 reads CAWSPTRELFF. DNA for the CDR3: TGTGCCTGGAGTCCTACCCGGGAGCTGTTTTTT.

The chain uses TRBV12-5 and TRBJ1-1, with D possibly TRBD1 on 5 matching bases. V dropped 6 bases and J dropped 3 bases, with 17 bases sitting between them. The CDR3 consists of 15 residues. Germline V gene data show CDR1 as LGHNT and CDR2 as FRNRAP. The CDR3 DNA sequence: TGTGCTAGTGGCCCCTGGACATTCCGGGACACTGAAGCTTTCTTT. The encoded protein is CASGPWTFRDTEAFF. Drawing the rest from reference TRBV12-5 and TRBJ1-1, the complete variable domain is DARVTQTPRHKVTEMGQEVTMRCQPILGHNTVFWYRQTMMQGLELLAYFRNRAPLDDSGMPKDRFSAEMPDATLATLKIQPSEPRDSAVYFCASGPWTFRDTEAFFGQGTRLTVV.

The chain employs TRBV6-5 and TRBJ1-4; D not resolved. Trimming shortened V by 5 bases and J by 3 bases, and 4 bases separated the two germline ends. This CDR3 comprises 12 residues. The germline CDR1 and CDR2 sequences are MNHEY and SVGAGI. The CDR3, as DNA: TGTGCCAGCAGTCGAGCTAATGAAAAACTGTTTTTT. This encodes CASSRANEKLFF.

This rearrangement joins TRBV9 to TRBJ1-3; D perhaps matches TRBD1 (5 bases). V lost 3 bases to trimming and J lost 2 bases, with 9 bases between them. The CDR3 extends over 14 amino acids. Germline CDR1 reads SGDLS; CDR2 reads YYNGEE. CDR3 loop: CASSARQTGNTIYF. CDR3 DNA sequence: TGTGCCAGCAGCGCCAGACAGACTGGAAACACCATATATTTT.

V and J are TRBV3-1 (or the pseudogene TRBV3-2) and TRBJ2-3, with TRBD1 matching 8 bases. J lost 4 bases, V lost 0 bases, and 6 bases had no gene match. CDR1 is LGHDT and CDR2 is YNNKEL in the germline V gene (reference sequence). This CDR3 is 16 amino acids long. This chain's CDR3 is CASSQEIRGRSDTQYF. CDR3 nucleotide sequence: TGTGCCAGCAGCCAAGAGATCAGGGGGCGGTCAGATACGCAGTATTTT.

CDR3 loop: CASSLVPGGNQPQHF. CDR3 in DNA: TGCGCCAGCAGCTTAGTCCCGGGGGGCAATCAGCCCCAGCATTTT. This chain uses TRBV5-1 with TRBJ1-5; TRBD1 is a possible D gene (5 bases). CDR1 and CDR2 from the germline V gene are SGHRS and YFSETQ. This CDR3 has 15 residues. V was clipped by 2 bases and J by 2 bases, with 11 bases between them.

The chain carries TRBV11-3 and TRBJ1-1, with 7 bases lining up with TRBD1. After removal of 3 bases from V and 1 base from J, the junction contained 8 bases not matched to a gene. Germline CDR1 and CDR2: SGHNT and YENEEA. This CDR3 spans 16 amino acids. CDR3 DNA sequence: TGTGCCAGCAGCTTGGGACCCGACAGGGCGAACACTGAAGCTTTCTTT. Amino acids: CASSLGPDRANTEAFF.

V is TRBV7-2 and J is TRBJ1-4, with 9 bases matching TRBD1. V gave up 7 bases and J gave up 7 bases; unmatched junction bases: 7. CDR1 and CDR2 (germline): SGHTA, FQGNSA. The CDR3 sequence is 14 residues long. This CDR3 reads CASNHRDRVEKLFF. The DNA for the CDR3 is TGTGCCAGCAACCACAGGGACAGGGTTGAAAAACTGTTTTTT. The full variable domain, its missing parts supplied by reference TRBV7-2 and TRBJ1-4, is GAGVSQSPSNKVTEKGKDVELRCDPISGHTALYWYRQSLGQGLEFLIYFQGNSAPDKSGLPSDRFSAERTGGSVSTLTIQRTQQEDSAVYLCASNHRDRVEKLFFGSGTQLSVL.

V and J are TRBV4-2 and TRBJ2-2; 8 positions match TRBD2. Germline CDR1 LGHNA, CDR2 YNFKEQ. The CDR3 totals 18 residues. The junction had 10 bases not matched to a gene; V was cut back by 0 bases and J by 4 bases. DNA for the CDR3: TGTGCCAGCAGCCAAGACGTAGCGGGGCGGGGGGTCACCGGGGAGCTGTTTTTT. Its translation: CASSQDVAGRGVTGELFF.

Of note for this clone: Distinct nucleotide sequences in the sample also encode this CDR3. The V gene is TRBV3-1 (or the pseudogene TRBV3-2), the J gene TRBJ1-2; 10 bases line up with TRBD1. The junction had 2 bases not matched to a gene; V was cut back by 3 bases and J by 4 bases. Germline V CDR1 and CDR2: LGHDT, YNNKEL (reference sequence). CDR3 size: 14 residues. The DNA of the CDR3 is TGTGCCAGCAGCCAGGGGGACAGGGGCTATGGCTACACCTTC. It yields the protein CASSQGDRGYGYTF.

The chain is built from TRBV5-1 and TRBJ1-1; weak D call: TRBD1 (6 bases). From germline, CDR1 is SGHRS and CDR2 YFSETQ. This CDR3 has 16 amino acids. V was trimmed by 4 bases and J by 1 base, leaving 17 bases between them. The chain's CDR3 is CASSLTGRATNTEAFF. CDR3 DNA sequence: TGCGCCAGCAGCCTGACAGGCCGAGCGACGAACACTGAAGCTTTCTTT.

The rearrangement joins TRBV7-6 to TRBJ2-2, with a tentative D call TRBD2 (6 bases). Trimming shortened V by 1 base and J by 0 bases, and 9 bases separated the two germline ends. Germline loops: CDR1 SGHVS, CDR2 FNYEAQ. This CDR3 comprises 16 residues. In DNA, the CDR3 is TGTGCCAGCAGCTTAGGGGGCGGGACGAACACCGGGGAGCTGTTTTTT. It is translated as CASSLGGGTNTGELFF.

This rearrangement joins TRBV7-9 to TRBJ2-7; 7 nucleotides align to TRBD1. J was trimmed by 0 bases and V by 6 bases; bases with no gene match: 8. The CDR3 runs to 15 residues. Germline CDR1 and CDR2: SEHNR and FQNEAQ (reference sequence). The CDR3 sequence: CASRHTGQSSYEQYF. The CDR3 DNA reads as TGTGCCAGCAGACACACGGGACAGAGCTCCTACGAGCAGTACTTC.

This clone showed up just once. The chain is built from TRBV25-1 and TRBJ1-1; D is unclear. Germline CDR1 is MGHDK and CDR2 is SYGVNS. Trimming stripped 1 base from V and 1 base from J, with 7 bases between. The CDR3 covers 14 residues. In DNA form, the CDR3 reads TGTGCCAGCAGTGAATTGGGCAGGAACACTGAAGCTTTCTTT. Amino acids: CASSELGRNTEAFF. Based on the CDR3 plus reference TRBV25-1 and TRBJ1-1, the full variable domain is EADIYQTPRYLVIGTGKKITLECSQTMGHDKMYWYQQDPGMELHLIHYSYGVNSTEKGDLSSESTVSRIRTEHFPLTLESARPSHTSQYLCASSELGRNTEAFFGQGTRLTVV.

The chain couples TRBV5-1 to TRBJ2-7; 8 bases match TRBD1. Germline trimming cut 4 bases from V and 4 bases from J; bases unmatched to any gene: 4. The V gene's germline CDR1 is SGHRS and CDR2 YFSETQ. This CDR3 has 13 amino acids. The CDR3 DNA is TGCGCCAGCAGCGCGGGACAGGAGTACGAGCAGTACTTC. This codes for CASSAGQEYEQYF.

V gene TRBV6-5 combines with J gene TRBJ2-7; TRBD1 matches 7 bases. CDR1 and CDR2 from the germline V gene are MNHEY and SVGAGI. Trimming removed 8 bases from V and 3 bases from J; junction bases left unmatched: 10. The CDR3 covers 14 residues. This CDR3 reads CASLGQNKGYEQYF. In nucleotides, the CDR3 is TGTGCCAGCCTGGGACAGAACAAGGGCTACGAGCAGTACTTC.

The chain uses TRBV24-1 and TRBJ2-5; D is perhaps TRBD2 (5 bases). This CDR3 spans 13 amino acids. Germline V gene sequence: CDR1 KGHDR, CDR2 SFDVKD. The V end lost 9 bases, the J end lost 3 bases, and 13 bases lay between the germline ends. CDR3 nucleotides: TGTGCCACCGCAGCGGCACAAAAAGAGACCCAGTACTTC. It is translated as CATAAAQKETQYF.

V and J are TRBV5-1 and TRBJ2-4; no firm D call. Trimming shortened V by 6 bases and J by 0 bases, and 10 bases separated the two germline ends. The CDR3 length is 14 residues. Germline values: CDR1 SGHRS, CDR2 YFSETQ. CDR3 amino acids: CASKSSEAKNIQYF. CDR3 nucleotides: TGCGCCAGCAAGTCCTCAGAAGCCAAAAACATTCAGTACTTC.

CDR3 sequence: CAISGNINYGYTF. CDR3 in DNA: TGTGCCATCAGTGGAAACATTAACTATGGCTACACCTTC. The genes are TRBV10-3 and TRBJ1-2; D gene ambiguous. The CDR3 consists of 13 residues. CDR1 is ENHRY and CDR2 is SYGVKD in the germline V gene. Between the trimmed V and J ends, which lost 4 bases and 1 base, there was a span of 7 bases.